This entry lists 27 T cell receptor beta chains sequenced from one sample in a study of beta chain features in type 1 diabetes. Study-level findings and limits: Shortening of TCRB CDR3s, moderate but significant, appeared in all four CD4+ subsets of Type 1 diabetes patients.

Their antigens remain unidentified. Sequenced material consisted of expressed TCRB transcripts (all of the isolated RNA was reverse transcribed). Method: immunoSEQ multiplex PCR; TCRdb's copy keeps in-frame clones and lacks some. In the table there are around 250,000 clones, roughly an eighth of which are singletons. Sequencing input: naive CD4+ T cells from blood. The receptors here all came from a man between 25 and 39 years old with type 1 diabetes.

This clone was counted a few times. V gene TRBV11-1 combines with J gene TRBJ1-1; TRBD1 aligns across 9 bases. The germline CDR1 and CDR2 sequences are SGHAT and FQDESV (reference sequence). The trim removed 5 bases at V and 6 bases at J, leaving 13 bases unmatched. This CDR3 contains 16 residues. The CDR3 is CASSNRDRESGAEAFF. As DNA, the CDR3 is TGTGCCAGCAGCAACCGGGACAGGGAGAGTGGTGCTGAAGCTTTCTTT.

The V gene is TRBV9, the J gene TRBJ2-3, with 10 bases fitting TRBD2. V trimming: 1 base; J trimming: 4 bases; junction bases outside the gene matches: 6. This CDR3 comprises 16 residues. CDR1 and CDR2 (germline): SGDLS, YYNGEE. This CDR3 is CASSVSGRASADTQYF. CDR3 sequence (DNA): TGTGCCAGCAGCGTAAGCGGGAGGGCGAGTGCAGATACGCAGTATTTT.

The rearrangement uses TRBV7-2 and TRBJ1-5; D perhaps matches TRBD1 (5 bases). Trimming took off 1 base at V and 7 bases at J, with 14 bases between the two ends. The germline V gene encodes CDR1 SGHTA and CDR2 FQGNSA. The CDR3 runs 15 residues. CDR3 amino acids: CASSLGGGVGQPQHF. The CDR3, as DNA: TGTGCCAGCAGCTTAGGGGGAGGGGTTGGGCAGCCCCAGCATTTT.

The chain has TRBV14 and TRBJ1-4; tentative D call: TRBD1 (6 bases). CDR1 is SGHDN and CDR2 is FVKESK in the germline V gene. The CDR3 is made up of 15 amino acids. Trimming pared 1 base from V and 7 bases from J, leaving 13 bases between. The CDR3 loop is CASSQVGALAEKLFF. The CDR3 bases are TGTGCCAGCAGCCAAGTGGGGGCCTTGGCTGAAAAACTGTTTTTT.

This clone has more than one count but fewer than ten. The chain has TRBV10-3 and TRBJ2-7; D is perhaps TRBD2 (5 bases). In germline, CDR1 is ENHRY, CDR2 SYGVKD. V was clipped by 6 bases and J by 5 bases, with 11 bases between them. This CDR3 is 12 amino acids long. CDR3 in amino acids: CAISAGSDEQYF. CDR3 nucleotides: TGTGCCATCAGCGCTGGGAGCGACGAGCAGTACTTC.

This clone was detected only a few times. This rearrangement joins TRBV15 to TRBJ2-1; 9 bases match TRBD1. With V trimmed by 0 bases and J by 9 bases, 12 bases remained unmatched. CDR1 LNHNV and CDR2 YYDKDF come from the germline V gene (reference sequence). This CDR3 comprises 17 residues. The CDR3 sequence is CATSRDGGQGGGGEQFF. The CDR3 coding sequence is TGTGCCACCAGCAGAGATGGGGGACAGGGAGGTGGTGGTGAGCAGTTCTTC.

Only a few counts were recorded for this clone. This chain uses TRBV2 with TRBJ1-5, with D possibly matching TRBD1 (5 bases). The germline V gene encodes CDR1 SNHLY and CDR2 FYNNEI. This CDR3 has 13 residues. V lost 8 bases and J 5 bases, leaving 13 bases between the germline ends. The CDR3 is CASLGGEDQPQHF. The CDR3 nucleotides read TGTGCCAGCCTGGGAGGGGAGGATCAGCCCCAGCATTTT.

The genes are TRBV6-5 and TRBJ2-7; 8 positions match TRBD1. CDR1 is MNHEY and CDR2 is SVGAGI in the germline V gene. The CDR3 is made up of 15 amino acids. V was pared by 0 bases and J by 3 bases, with 4 bases of the junction left unmatched. CDR3 bases: TGTGCCAGCAGTTACTCGACGACAGGGGTCTACGAGCAGTACTTC. Protein sequence: CASSYSTTGVYEQYF.

This clone was seen a handful of times. The chain employs TRBV5-1 and TRBJ2-1, with TRBD2 matching over 7 bases. The CDR3 has 12 residues. With 0 bases clipped from V and 10 bases from J, the junction kept 1 base outside the gene matches. CDR1 and CDR2 (germline): SGHRS, YFSETQ. The DNA of the CDR3 is TGCGCCAGCAGCTTGGTCGGGGGGGAGCAGTTCTTC. It translates to CASSLVGGEQFF. Based on the CDR3 plus reference TRBV5-1 and TRBJ2-1, the full variable domain is KAGVTQTPRYLIKTRGQQVTLSCSPISGHRSVSWYQQTPGQGLQFLFEYFSETQRNKGNFPGRFSGRQFSNSRSEMNVSTLELGDSALYLCASSLVGGEQFFGPGTRLTVL.

This clone was seen more than once but under ten times. This sequence joins TRBV28 and TRBJ2-7; 8 bases are shared with TRBD1. After removal of 2 bases from V and 5 bases from J, the junction contained 11 bases not matched to a gene. This CDR3 region has 16 residues. Germline V gene lookup returns CDR1 MDHEN and CDR2 SYDVKM. For the CDR3, the DNA is TGTGCCAGCAGTTTACCCCCCGGGACAGGAGTCCACGAGCAGTACTTC. Amino acids: CASSLPPGTGVHEQYF.

The gene calls are TRBV18 and TRBJ1-1; no clear D gene. V lost 10 bases and J lost 0, with 12 bases in between. The V gene's germline CDR1 is KGHSH and CDR2 LQKENI. The CDR3 sequence is 13 residues long. The DNA of the CDR3 is TGTGCCACCCGGGAGGGAGTGAACACTGAAGCTTTCTTT. This gives the protein CATREGVNTEAFF.

The chain is built from TRBV11-2 and TRBJ2-5, with TRBD1 identical over 7 bases. The junction had 14 bases not matched to a gene; V was cut back by 2 bases and J by 5 bases. In germline, CDR1 is SGHAT, CDR2 FQNNGV. CDR3 size: 17 residues. CDR3 in amino acids: CASSLSMAGGSWETQYF. Here the CDR3 DNA reads TGTGCCAGCAGCTTATCCATGGCAGGGGGAAGTTGGGAGACCCAGTACTTC.

This clone was recorded a few times. This chain uses TRBV10-3 with TRBJ2-7; TRBD2 aligns across 12 bases. With V trimmed by 4 bases and J by 1 base, 2 bases remained unmatched. Germline CDR1 reads ENHRY; CDR2 reads SYGVKD. This CDR3 has 15 residues. The CDR3 protein is CAISGTSGNSYEQYF. Here the CDR3 DNA reads TGTGCCATCAGTGGGACTAGCGGGAATTCCTACGAGCAGTACTTC.

The gene calls are TRBV6-6 and TRBJ2-1, with 10 nucleotides matching TRBD2. Germline lookup yields CDR1 MNHNY and CDR2 SVGAGI (reference sequence). The CDR3 loop spans 14 amino acids. V dropped 6 bases and J dropped 5; count of bases not matched to a gene: 4. CDR3 sequence (DNA): TGTGCCAGCAGCCTAGCGGGGGAGCACAATGAGCAGTTCTTC. Protein product: CASSLAGEHNEQFF.

This clone was counted a few times. The V gene is TRBV7-3, the J gene TRBJ2-2; D not certain. The CDR3 length is 12 residues. Trimming took 5 bases from V and 7 from J, leaving 8 bases between them. Germline V CDR1 and CDR2: SGHTA, FQGTGA. The CDR3 DNA reads TGTGCCAGCAGCCTACTTGGCGGGGAGCTGTTTTTT. This sequence encodes CASSLLGGELFF.

This chain links TRBV28 with TRBJ2-2; weak D call: TRBD1 (5 bases). V shed 9 bases and J shed 4 bases, with 9 bases lying between them. The CDR3 consists of 12 residues. The germline V gene encodes CDR1 MDHEN and CDR2 SYDVKM. DNA for the CDR3: TGTGCCAGTCAGGGTTCCACCGGGGAGCTGTTTTTT. Translation: CASQGSTGELFF.

This clone appeared a few times. The chain joins TRBV7-8 to TRBJ1-1; TRBD1 matches at 9 bases. V dropped 4 bases and J dropped 0; count of bases not matched to a gene: 9. Germline CDR1 and CDR2: SGHVS and FQNEAQ. The CDR3 runs to 17 residues. CDR3 in amino acids: CASSSMGQGRLNTEAFF. For the CDR3, the DNA is TGTGCCAGCAGCTCGATGGGACAGGGTAGGTTGAACACTGAAGCTTTCTTT.

This clone was found a few times. The rearrangement uses TRBV29-1 and TRBJ1-2, with TRBD1 identical over 8 bases. The CDR3 is made up of 13 amino acids. With 1 base clipped from V and 4 bases from J, the junction kept 2 bases outside the gene matches. Germline lookup yields CDR1 SQVTM and CDR2 ANQGSEA. CDR3 sequence: CSVEGQGIYGYTF. The CDR3 DNA sequence: TGCAGCGTTGAAGGACAGGGGATCTATGGCTACACCTTC.

The table lists this clone with a few counts. The chain carries TRBV14 and TRBJ2-5, with 9 nucleotides matching TRBD2. J gave up 2 bases and V 1 base, and 11 bases lay outside the gene matches. From germline, CDR1 is SGHDN and CDR2 FVKESK. The CDR3 contains 18 residues. In DNA, the CDR3 is TGTGCCAGCAGCCAAGGGTACAGGCGGGAGGGCCTACAAGAGACCCAGTACTTC. The encoded protein is CASSQGYRREGLQETQYF.

This clone has a handful of counts. The chain employs TRBV30 and TRBJ1-1; maybe TRBD1 (6 bases). CDR3 size: 13 residues. V was pared by 0 bases and J by 5 bases, with 10 bases between. The germline CDR1 and CDR2 sequences are GTSNPN and SVGIG (reference sequence). The CDR3 DNA sequence: TGTGCCTGGAGTGTCCAGGGGTCGACTGAAGCTTTCTTT. The encoded protein is CAWSVQGSTEAFF.

In this sample, this clone turned up a few times. The V and J genes are TRBV27 and TRBJ2-7; tentative D call: TRBD1 (6 bases). V was pared by 6 bases and J by 2 bases, with 14 bases between. The CDR3 length is 14 residues. Germline V gene sequence: CDR1 MNHEY, CDR2 SMNVEV (reference sequence). For the CDR3, the DNA is TGTGCCAGCAGGGAACCGGGACACCCCTACGAGCAGTACTTC. It is translated as CASREPGHPYEQYF.

This clone was picked up a small number of times. The chain has TRBV7-9 and TRBJ1-3; D uncertain. The CDR3 is 13 amino acids. Trimming pared 5 bases from V and 4 bases from J, leaving 9 bases between. CDR1 is SEHNR, CDR2 FQNEAQ, per germline (reference sequence). For the CDR3, the DNA is TGTGCCAGCAGCCCGAGGTCGGGAAACACCATATATTTT. It codes for CASSPRSGNTIYF.

The chain employs TRBV15 and TRBJ2-1; D perhaps matches TRBD1 (6 bases). The germline V gene encodes CDR1 LNHNV and CDR2 YYDKDF (reference sequence). The CDR3 runs 15 residues. V was cut by 6 bases and J by 8 bases, with 20 bases left in between. The CDR3 protein is CATSSGTRLGDEQFF. CDR3 coding DNA: TGTGCCACCAGTTCCGGGACAAGGCTCGGCGATGAGCAGTTCTTC.

V usage is TRBV5-1 and J usage is TRBJ1-1; 9 bases align to TRBD1. Germline V lookup: CDR1 SGHRS, CDR2 YFSETQ. Trimming took 4 bases from V and 1 from J; bases not matched to a gene: 8. The CDR3 totals 16 residues. The CDR3 is CASSLGTGRGNTEAFF. The DNA of the CDR3 is TGCGCCAGCAGCCTGGGGACAGGGAGGGGGAACACTGAAGCTTTCTTT.

This rearrangement joins TRBV19 to TRBJ2-7, with 11 bases aligning to TRBD1. The CDR3 is made up of 15 amino acids. V was pared by 5 bases and J by 3 bases, with 6 bases of the junction left unmatched. Germline CDR1 LNHDA, CDR2 SQIVND (reference sequence). CDR3 coding DNA: TGTGCCAGTAGTTCCACCGGGACAGGGGGCTACGAGCAGTACTTC. Translating gives CASSSTGTGGYEQYF.

This clone came up a few times. The genes are TRBV6-5 and TRBJ1-1, with 9 bases that match TRBD1. The CDR3 has 14 amino acids. J lost 6 bases, V lost 5 bases, and 7 bases had no gene match. Germline CDR1 MNHEY, CDR2 SVGAGI. This CDR3 reads CASSPGQGGAEAFF. In DNA, the CDR3 is TGTGCCAGCAGTCCGGGACAGGGAGGCGCTGAAGCTTTCTTT.

The sample holds a few counts of this clone. V usage is TRBV18 and J usage is TRBJ2-1; 10 nucleotides line up with TRBD2. Germline V CDR1 and CDR2: KGHSH, LQKENI. V lost 2 bases, J lost 8 bases, and 9 bases stayed unmatched. This CDR3 has 16 amino acids. As DNA, the CDR3 is TGTGCCAGCTCACCAGGGCTAGCGGGAGCTATGTATGAGCAGTTCTTC. Amino acids: CASSPGLAGAMYEQFF.